The rows below give T cell receptor beta chains drawn from one sample of a study of blood T cell repertoires in COVID-19. Some clones are missing from TCRdb's copy, which holds only in-frame ones; the method was immunoSEQ multiplex PCR. The sample yields roughly 200,000 clones, 70% to 90% seen once. The specimen was peripheral blood. The receptors were gathered from a person aged 70 to 85 with COVID-19, enrolled during active disease. The CDR3 runs from the conserved cysteine through the conserved F or W. D genes are given only for firm matches. Size tells how often a clone was seen (once, few, many) or the class of an expanded clone, and some rows leave it out.

V	J	D	length	size	CDR3	DNA
TRBV7-2	TRBJ1-3	.	14	few	CASSLDSSGNTIYF	TGTGCCAGCAGCTTAGACAGCTCTGGAAACACCATATATTTT
TRBV27	TRBJ1-6	TRBD1	19	.	CASSGGITTGLAAGSPLHF	TGTGCCAGCAGTGGGGGAATAACGACAGGGTTGGCGGCGGGCTCACCCCTCCACTTT
TRBV19	TRBJ1-2	TRBD1	15	.	CASSTPGQGTGGYTF	TGTGCCAGTAGTACGCCGGGACAGGGAACGGGGGGCTACACCTTC
TRBV6-1	TRBJ1-2	.	16	.	CASSEAIWGANYGYTF	TGTGCCAGCAGTGAAGCGATTTGGGGGGCTAACTATGGCTACACCTTC
TRBV6-2/TRBV6-3	TRBJ1-1	.	17	.	CASRPRRQAGMNTEAFF	TGTGCCAGCAGACCTCGACGCCAGGCCGGGATGAACACTGAAGCTTTCTTT
TRBV7-2	TRBJ2-1	TRBD2	15	.	CASSPTSGGHSEQFF	TGTGCCAGCAGCCCGACTAGCGGGGGACATTCCGAGCAGTTCTTC
TRBV21-1	TRBJ2-7	.	16	few	CASTLTPGQETYEQYF	TGTGCCAGCACGCTAACCCCGGGACAGGAAACTTACGAGCAGTACTTC
TRBV10-3	TRBJ1-1	.	17	few	CAISEYAADTPNTEAFF	TGTGCCATCAGTGAGTACGCCGCGGACACGCCGAACACTGAAGCTTTCTTT
TRBV28	TRBJ1-3	.	16	.	CASSLPGWDSGNTIYF	TGTGCCAGCAGTTTACCGGGGTGGGACTCTGGAAACACCATATATTTT
TRBV19	TRBJ1-1	.	11	.	CATHLTTEAFF	TGTGCCACCCATCTAACCACTGAAGCTTTCTTT
TRBV7-9	TRBJ1-2	.	14	.	CASSFTTGPGGYTF	TGTGCCAGCAGCTTTACTACAGGTCCCGGCGGCTACACCTTC
TRBV5-1	TRBJ2-2	.	16	.	CASSKRQAANTGELFF	TGCGCCAGCAGCAAGCGGCAGGCCGCGAACACCGGGGAGCTGTTTTTT
TRBV6-2/TRBV6-3	TRBJ2-1	.	12	.	CASSPSDNEQFF	TGTGCCAGCAGCCCAAGCGACAATGAGCAGTTCTTC
TRBV3-1/TRBV3-2	TRBJ2-5	.	12	.	CASSPKQETQYF	TGTGCCAGCAGCCCCAAACAAGAGACCCAGTACTTC
TRBV9	TRBJ1-3	TRBD1	16	.	CASSAITGGKDPTIYF	TGTGCCAGCAGCGCTATAACAGGGGGGAAGGACCCCACCATATATTTT
TRBV11-1	TRBJ2-3	TRBD2	14	.	CASSIPGTSVTQYF	TGTGCCAGCAGCATCCCAGGGACTAGCGTCACGCAGTATTTT
TRBV11-2	TRBJ1-1	.	13	few	CASSLEAGFEAFF	TGTGCCAGCAGCTTAGAAGCCGGGTTCGAAGCTTTCTTT
TRBV5-5	TRBJ1-1	.	15	.	CASSWIDRMNTEAFF	TGTGCCAGCAGCTGGATTGACAGAATGAACACTGAAGCTTTCTTT
TRBV24-1	TRBJ2-2	TRBD2	15	.	CATSVGTSDTGELFF	TGTGCCACCAGTGTCGGGACTAGCGACACCGGGGAGCTGTTTTTT
TRBV6-5	TRBJ2-2	TRBD1	15	.	CASKMRGRDTGELFF	TGTGCCAGCAAAATGAGGGGGCGGGACACCGGGGAGCTGTTTTTT
TRBV7-6	TRBJ2-7	TRBD2	17	.	CASSLVRSSGSSYEQYF	TGTGCCAGCAGCTTAGTACGGTCTAGCGGGAGCTCCTACGAGCAGTACTTC
TRBV14	TRBJ1-6	TRBD1	13	once	CASSQDRGSPLHF	TGTGCCAGCAGCCAAGACAGGGGGTCACCCCTCCACTTT
TRBV28	TRBJ2-7	TRBD1	15	.	CASRVPGQGFDEQYF	TGTGCCAGCAGGGTCCCGGGACAGGGTTTTGACGAGCAGTACTTC
TRBV28	TRBJ1-5	.	12	.	CASLQGDQPQHF	TGTGCCAGCTTACAGGGAGATCAGCCCCAGCATTTT
TRBV23-1	TRBJ1-1	TRBD1	22	.	CASSQSIPGTGGYHPLNTEAFF	TGCGCCAGCAGTCAATCGATCCCCGGGACAGGGGGCTATCATCCGTTGAACACTGAAGCTTTCTTT
TRBV5-1	TRBJ2-1	TRBD2	16	few	CASSLRSPSGRNEQFF	TGCGCCAGCAGCTTGCGGTCTCCTAGCGGGAGGAATGAGCAGTTCTTC
TRBV7-2	TRBJ1-1	.	14	.	CASSLVQGPTEAFF	TGTGCCAGCAGCTTAGTACAGGGTCCGACTGAAGCTTTCTTT
TRBV3-1/TRBV3-2	TRBJ2-2	TRBD1	15	few	CASSRRDRVTGELFF	TGTGCCAGCAGCCGCCGGGACAGGGTCACCGGGGAGCTGTTTTTT
TRBV28	TRBJ2-2	TRBD1	16	.	CASRKPGQGFTGELFF	TGTGCCAGCCGAAAGCCGGGACAGGGATTCACCGGGGAGCTGTTTTTT
TRBV28	TRBJ2-1	TRBD2	16	once	CASSKTSRFPGNEQFF	TGTGCCAGCAGTAAGACTAGCCGGTTTCCCGGCAATGAGCAGTTCTTC
TRBV7-9	TRBJ2-5	.	15	.	CASSLGRDTKETQYF	TGTGCCAGCAGCTTAGGTCGGGACACTAAAGAGACCCAGTACTTC
TRBV7-2	TRBJ2-5	.	13	.	CASSPPGGETQYF	TGTGCCAGCAGCCCCCCAGGAGGCGAGACCCAGTACTTC
TRBV25-1	TRBJ2-3	.	16	once	CASSGYRGLYTDTQYF	TGTGCCAGCAGTGGCTACAGGGGACTCTACACAGATACGCAGTATTTT
TRBV28	TRBJ1-5	.	16	once	CASSRHTGSSNQPQHF	TGTGCCAGCAGTCGGCATACCGGGTCTAGCAATCAGCCCCAGCATTTT
TRBV7-3	TRBJ2-3	.	15	.	CASSRTLAPTDTQYF	TGTGCCAGCAGCCGAACGCTAGCGCCCACAGATACGCAGTATTTT
TRBV24-1	TRBJ2-1	.	12	.	CATSDRSNEQFF	TGTGCCACCAGTGACCGCAGTAATGAGCAGTTCTTC
TRBV23-1	TRBJ1-2	TRBD1	11	.	CASGQGRGYTF	TGCGCCAGCGGACAGGGGCGAGGCTACACCTTC
TRBV2	TRBJ2-7	TRBD2	15	.	CASSESSGGLYEQYF	TGTGCCAGCAGTGAGTCTAGCGGGGGGTTGTACGAGCAGTACTTC
TRBV15	TRBJ1-3	TRBD1	15	.	CATSTLGDRGNTIYF	TGTGCCACCAGCACCCTAGGGGACAGGGGGAACACCATATATTTT
TRBV30	TRBJ1-4	TRBD1	13	.	CAWAGTGGGKLFF	TGTGCCTGGGCCGGGACAGGGGGCGGAAAACTGTTTTTT
TRBV4-3	TRBJ1-3	.	13	.	CASSQAGGNTIYF	TGCGCCAGCAGCCAAGCGGGGGGAAACACCATATATTTT
TRBV5-1	TRBJ1-2	TRBD1	15	.	CASSLGTGGFYGYTF	TGCGCCAGCAGCTTGGGTACAGGGGGCTTCTATGGCTACACCTTC
TRBV7-3	TRBJ2-1	TRBD2	16	.	CASSLRTSGMFNEQFF	TGTGCCAGCAGCTTAAGGACGAGCGGGATGTTCAATGAGCAGTTCTTC
TRBV7-9	TRBJ2-7	.	12	.	CASSRQDSEQYF	TGTGCCAGCAGCCGACAGGACTCCGAGCAGTACTTC
TRBV25-1	TRBJ2-1	.	15	.	CASSETRSVSGEQFF	TGTGCCAGCAGTGAAACCCGCTCAGTTTCGGGTGAGCAGTTCTTC
TRBV28	TRBJ1-5	.	14	.	CASSLRGFGQPQHF	TGTGCCAGCAGTCTCAGAGGGTTTGGTCAGCCCCAGCATTTT
TRBV6-6	TRBJ1-2	TRBD1	13	.	CASSEPQGDGYTF	TGTGCCAGCAGTGAGCCCCAGGGGGATGGCTACACCTTC
TRBV6-5	TRBJ1-1	TRBD1	14	.	CASRTGGQGAEAFF	TGTGCCAGCAGGACAGGGGGCCAGGGAGCTGAAGCTTTCTTT
TRBV5-1	TRBJ1-1	.	14	.	CASSLEYQGAEAFF	TGCGCCAGCAGCTTGGAATACCAGGGTGCTGAAGCTTTCTTT